The 18 T cell receptor beta chains in this list originate from one sample, sequenced in a study of T cells in Graves' hyperthyroidism and ophthalmopathy. Regions amplified from RNA transcripts were the TCR beta CDR3 regions. HTBI primers were used for first-round RT-PCR of the TCR CDR3. TCRdb used MiXCR to reprocess the multiplex PCR reads, holding one entry per CDR3 protein. The sample includes a few hundred thousand distinct CDR3 sequences, about 13% of them seen just once. The sequencing sample was made of blood. Source of these receptors: a woman aged 18-35 years with Graves' hyperthyroidism.

This clonotype has a count of ten or more. This chain uses TRBV28 with TRBJ1-2; 8 positions match TRBD1. This CDR3 has 13 residues. The V and J ends lost 5 bases and 8 bases, in that order; junction bases with no gene match: 7. The germline CDR1 and CDR2 sequences are MDHEN and SYDVKM. The DNA of the CDR3 is TGTGCCAGCAGTATTGGGACAGGTTACGGCTACACCTTC. Translation gives CASSIGTGYGYTF.

This clonotype was counted ten times or more. The rearrangement uses TRBV30 and TRBJ1-2, with D maybe TRBD1 (6 bases). V shed 5 bases and J shed 6 bases, with 16 bases lying between them. Germline CDR1 reads GTSNPN; CDR2 reads SVGIG (reference sequence). This CDR3 region has 13 residues. CDR3 amino acids: CAWGEGGLDGYTF. Written as DNA, the CDR3 is TGTGCCTGGGGCGAGGGGGGATTGGATGGCTACACCTTC.

The rearrangement links TRBV3-1 to TRBJ1-1, with D possibly matching TRBD1 (6 bases). There are 18 residues in the CDR3. V gave up 0 bases and J gave up 3 bases, with 20 bases separating them. The germline V gene has CDR1 LGHDT and CDR2 YNNKEL (reference sequence). Written as DNA, the CDR3 is TGTGCCAGCAGCCAAGATGGGGACGCACAGGGACGGGACACTGAAGCTTTCTTT. Its protein product is CASSQDGDAQGRDTEAFF. The full variable domain, in which reference TRBV3-1 and TRBJ1-1 provide the parts outside the CDR3, is DTAVSQTPKYLVTQMGNDKSIKCEQNLGHDTMYWYKQDSKKFLKIMFSYNNKELIINETVPNRFSPKSPDKAHLNLHINSLELGDSAVYFCASSQDGDAQGRDTEAFFGQGTRLTVV.

This rearrangement joins TRBV7-2 to TRBJ2-7, with 10 nucleotides matching TRBD2. The CDR3 consists of 14 residues. CDR1 SGHTA and CDR2 FQGNSA come from the germline V gene. The ends lost 5 bases at V and 2 bases at J; junction bases unmatched: 3. In DNA, the CDR3 is TGTGCCAGCAGCCACACTAGCGGGGCCTACGAGCAGTACTTC. This encodes CASSHTSGAYEQYF.

The table lists this clonotype with many counts. The rearrangement links TRBV27 to TRBJ2-7; weak D call: TRBD2 (7 bases). Germline V gene lookup returns CDR1 MNHEY and CDR2 SMNVEV (reference sequence). V gave up 2 bases and J gave up 3 bases, with 14 bases separating them. The CDR3 has 15 amino acids. The CDR3 reads CASSLAGASGYEQYF. CDR3 in DNA: TGTGCCAGCAGTTTAGCGGGGGCGTCAGGCTACGAGCAGTACTTC.

The chain has TRBV27 and TRBJ2-3, with TRBD2 identical over 11 bases. The CDR3 covers 17 residues. Germline V lookup: CDR1 MNHEY, CDR2 SMNVEV (reference sequence). J gave up 2 bases and V 3 bases, and 7 bases lay outside the gene matches. In DNA, the CDR3 is TGTGCCAGCAGTTTGCCCCGACTAGCGGGGACCACAGATACGCAGTATTTT. Translation gives CASSLPRLAGTTDTQYF.

The sample holds many counts of this clonotype. The chain joins TRBV30 to TRBJ1-1; 10 nucleotides agree with TRBD1. The germline gives CDR1 GTSNPN, CDR2 SVGIG (reference sequence). CDR3 size: 15 residues. V lost 1 base to trimming and J lost 8 bases; unmatched junction nucleotides: 10. CDR3 in amino acids: CAWSATGGGQVEAFF. The CDR3 bases are TGTGCCTGGAGTGCGACAGGGGGCGGGCAGGTAGAAGCTTTCTTT.

This clonotype was seen more than once but under ten times. The chain links TRBV5-1 to TRBJ2-7; possibly TRBD1 for D (6 bases). The germline V gene has CDR1 SGHRS and CDR2 YFSETQ. V was pared by 7 bases and J by 3 bases, with 11 bases between. CDR3 length: 12 amino acids. The CDR3 coding sequence is TGCGCCAGCCGGGACACCGACTACGAGCAGTACTTC. Its protein is CASRDTDYEQYF.

In its sample, this clonotype was seen many times. The chain uses TRBV28 and TRBJ2-1, with TRBD1 matching 8 bases. V lost 1 base to trimming and J lost 10 bases; unmatched junction nucleotides: 3. The CDR3 consists of 13 residues. From germline, CDR1 is MDHEN and CDR2 SYDVKM. As DNA, the CDR3 is TGTGCCAGCAGTTTATTCGGACAGGGCGAGCAGTTCTTC. Its translation is CASSLFGQGEQFF.

This clonotype was counted once. This clone may be a read error of a much larger clone one base away. V usage is TRBV7-3 and J usage is TRBJ2-7; 7 bases agree with TRBD1. Per germline, CDR1 SGHTA and CDR2 FQGTGA. There are 14 residues in the CDR3. The trim removed 10 bases at V and 2 bases at J, leaving 11 bases unmatched. CDR3 DNA: TGTGCCATCAGTTTTGGGACAGCCACCTACGAGCAGTACTTC. This codes for CAISFGTATYEQYF.

This clonotype was detected only a few times. The chain recombines TRBV4-3 with TRBJ1-2, with 7 bases matching TRBD1. The germline gives CDR1 LGHNA, CDR2 YSLEER. V dropped 3 bases and J dropped 8; count of bases not matched to a gene: 12. CDR3 length: 15 residues. The CDR3 DNA reads TGCGCCAGCAGCCATGACCAACAGGGGTTGGGCGGCTACACCTTC. Translated, it gives CASSHDQQGLGGYTF.

The chain recombines TRBV6-5 with TRBJ1-1; D remains ambiguous. The CDR3 covers 11 residues. Germline CDR1 reads MNHEY; CDR2 reads SVGAGI. V lost 3 bases to trimming and J lost 7 bases, with 6 bases between them. The CDR3, as DNA: TGTGCCAGCAGTTATTCAGATGAAGCTTTCTTT. Encoded protein: CASSYSDEAFF.

This clonotype was seen more than once but under ten times. The chain has TRBV27 and TRBJ1-5; 7 bases map to TRBD1. V gave up 10 bases and J gave up 3 bases; unmatched junction bases: 12. CDR3 length: 15 residues. Germline CDR1 and CDR2: MNHEY and SMNVEV (reference sequence). CDR3 loop: CATGAPDRDNQPQHF. Written as DNA, the CDR3 is TGTGCCACCGGGGCCCCCGACAGGGACAATCAGCCCCAGCATTTT.

This clonotype appeared many times. This chain links TRBV20-1 with TRBJ2-1; D gene unclear. Germline V lookup: CDR1 DFQATT, CDR2 SNEGSKA (reference sequence). This CDR3 region has 14 residues. Trimming removed 0 bases from V and 6 bases from J, with 12 bases in between. The DNA for the CDR3 is TGCAGTGCTAGAGAGGGCACTGCCGCCAATGAGCAGTTCTTC. The encoded protein is CSAREGTAANEQFF.

This clonotype has ten or more counts. This chain joins TRBV7-2 and TRBJ1-1, with D tentatively TRBD1 (6 bases). The V end lost 2 bases, the J end lost 10 bases, and 11 bases lay between the germline ends. The CDR3 totals 12 residues. Germline CDR1 and CDR2: SGHTA and FQGNSA. Here the CDR3 reads CASSLKGGVAFF. The CDR3 coding sequence is TGTGCCAGCAGCTTAAAGGGGGGGGTAGCTTTCTTT.

This clonotype was detected many times. This sequence joins TRBV7-2 and TRBJ2-1; D gene uncertain. V gave up 2 bases and J gave up 9 bases, with 14 bases separating them. Germline V gives CDR1 SGHTA, CDR2 FQGNSA. The CDR3 length is 14 residues. The CDR3 protein is CASSLMGTFFEQFF. The CDR3 DNA sequence: TGTGCCAGCAGCTTAATGGGAACATTTTTTGAGCAGTTCTTC.

The CDR3 here is CASGLASGGSYEQYF. The CDR3 DNA reads TGTGCTAGTGGGCTGGCTAGCGGTGGCTCCTACGAGCAGTACTTC. V and J are TRBV12-5 and TRBJ2-7; 7 bases are shared with TRBD2. This CDR3 is 15 amino acids long. The V and J ends lost 6 bases and 0 bases, in that order; junction bases with no gene match: 8. In germline, CDR1 is LGHNT, CDR2 FRNRAP.

This clonotype was counted a few times. The V and J genes are TRBV25-1 and TRBJ1-6; tentative D call: TRBD1 (6 bases). The CDR3 totals 14 residues. The V end lost 6 bases, the J end lost 5 bases, and 11 bases lay between the germline ends. Germline CDR1 MGHDK, CDR2 SYGVNS. The CDR3 region has the DNA TGTGCCAGCAGGACAGGCCAGCATAATTCACCCCTCCACTTT. Translating it yields CASRTGQHNSPLHF.